These 28 T cell receptor beta chains were sequenced from one sample in a study of blood T cell repertoires in COVID-19 (TCRdb year 2020). Library preparation was by the immunoSEQ multiplex PCR assay. Held by TCRdb, this immuneACCESS table contains in-frame sequences only and omits some clones. Under half of the omission traces to an unresolved V gene where checked; the cause of the rest is unknown. The sample records about 260,000 clones, 85% to 90% of which are singletons. The ten largest make up approximately 4% of the sample. Input material: peripheral blood. The receptors derive from a woman between 40 and 50 years old with acute or convalescent COVID-19.

This chain uses TRBV2 with TRBJ1-5; D not resolved. Trimming cost V 2 bases and J 2 bases, with 16 bases left between them. The germline gives CDR1 SNHLY, CDR2 FYNNEI. The CDR3 loop spans 17 amino acids. Written as DNA, the CDR3 is TGTGCCAGCAGTGAAATCGGCGGCTGGGGAGGCAATCAGCCCCAGCATTTT. Translating gives CASSEIGGWGGNQPQHF.

The V gene is TRBV24-1, the J gene TRBJ1-2; D might be TRBD1 (6 bases). Germline V CDR1 and CDR2: KGHDR, SFDVKD. Trimming stripped 0 bases from V and 0 bases from J, with 13 bases between. CDR3 length: 17 amino acids. The CDR3 protein is CATSDLPQGSPNYGYTF. Written as DNA, the CDR3 is TGTGCCACCAGTGATTTGCCCCAGGGGTCCCCTAACTATGGCTACACCTTC.

The rearrangement links TRBV5-1 to TRBJ2-4; 12 positions match TRBD1. The CDR3 is 14 amino acids. CDR1 and CDR2 from the germline V gene are SGHRS and YFSETQ. Trimming removed 1 base from V and 13 bases from J; junction bases left unmatched: 6. The CDR3 DNA reads as TGCGCCAGCAGCTTGCCGGGACAGGGGGCCCCACAGTACTTC. It translates to CASSLPGQGAPQYF. The full variable domain, in which reference TRBV5-1 and TRBJ2-4 provide the parts outside the CDR3, is KAGVTQTPRYLIKTRGQQVTLSCSPISGHRSVSWYQQTPGQGLQFLFEYFSETQRNKGNFPGRFSGRQFSNSRSEMNVSTLELGDSALYLCASSLPGQGAPQYFGAGTRLSVL.

This clone has just a few counts. Its ends do not fully match the called genes, so a read error is possible. The V call is TRBV19, the J call TRBJ2-2, with D tentatively TRBD2 (6 bases). The CDR3 contains 13 residues. CDR1 is LNHDA, CDR2 SQIVND, per germline (reference sequence). In nucleotides, the CDR3 is TGTGCCAGTAGCATAGGAGGGATGCGGGAGCTGTTTTTT. This sequence encodes CASSIGGMRELFF. Full variable domain (outside the CDR3, taken from reference TRBV19 and TRBJ2-2): DGGITQSPKYLFRKEGQNVTLSCEQNLNHDAMYWYRQDPGQGLRLIYYSQIVNDFQKGDIAEGYSVSREKKESFPLTVTSAQKNPTAFYLCASSIGGMRELFFGEGSRLTVL.

V usage is TRBV27 and J usage is TRBJ1-6, with TRBD1 matching over 9 bases. V lost 8 bases and J lost 6; bases outside the gene matches: 14. This CDR3 is 17 amino acids long. Germline CDR1 and CDR2: MNHEY and SMNVEV (reference sequence). The CDR3 loop is CASFGTGTPLGNSPLHF. The CDR3 bases are TGTGCCAGCTTTGGGACAGGGACACCCTTGGGTAATTCACCCCTCCACTTT.

The chain recombines TRBV4-1 with TRBJ1-4; 8 bases match TRBD1. Germline V CDR1 and CDR2: MGHRA, YSYEKL. CDR3 length equals 14 residues. V lost 8 bases, J lost 8 bases, and 10 bases stayed unmatched. DNA of the CDR3: TGCGCCAGCTCTTACAGGGGGGCGGCAGAAAAACTGTTTTTT. Its translation: CASSYRGAAEKLFF.

The chain recombines TRBV28 with TRBJ2-3; TRBD2 is a possible D gene (5 bases). Germline V gives CDR1 MDHEN, CDR2 SYDVKM. The CDR3 is 14 amino acids. V was trimmed by 3 bases and J by 4 bases, leaving 11 bases between them. The CDR3 DNA follows: TGTGCCAGCAGTTTGAGGGCGCAATCAGATACGCAGTATTTT. Amino acid sequence: CASSLRAQSDTQYF.

The rearrangement uses TRBV5-6 and TRBJ1-6; D remains ambiguous. Germline V gene data show CDR1 as SGHDT and CDR2 as YYEEEE. The CDR3 extends over 14 amino acids. With 4 bases removed from V and 4 bases from J, the gap between germline ends came to 9 bases. Here the CDR3 DNA reads TGTGCCAGCAGCCTGGCCGTGTATAATTCACCCCTCCACTTT. Translating it yields CASSLAVYNSPLHF.

The J gene is TRBJ2-7, the V gene TRBV28; tentatively, D is TRBD2 (6 bases). This CDR3 has 13 residues. Germline CDR1 reads MDHEN; CDR2 reads SYDVKM. V was shortened by 5 bases and J by 7 bases, with 15 bases between the two germline ends. The CDR3 loop reads CASSPQGLGEQYV. The CDR3 nucleotides read TGTGCCAGCAGTCCTCAGGGACTGGGGGAGCAGTACGTC.

The table lists this clone with a count of one. The chain joins TRBV29-1 to TRBJ1-2; no clear D gene. V dropped 3 bases and J dropped 4 bases, with 9 bases sitting between them. Per the germline V gene, CDR1 is SQVTM and CDR2 is ANQGSEA. There are 12 residues in the CDR3. CDR3 nucleotide sequence: TGCAGCGTTGAGGGAGGGATCTATGGCTACACCTTC. The encoded protein is CSVEGGIYGYTF.

J is TRBJ2-3 and V is TRBV11-2; 9 nucleotides agree with TRBD2. Germline V gives CDR1 SGHAT, CDR2 FQNNGV. V trimming: 1 base; J trimming: 3 bases; junction bases outside the gene matches: 5. CDR3 length: 16 residues. CDR3 in amino acids: CASSLAGSGGTDTQYF. CDR3 DNA sequence: TGTGCCAGCAGCTTAGCCGGTAGCGGGGGAACAGATACGCAGTATTTT.

This rearrangement joins TRBV5-6 to TRBJ2-7; tentative D call: TRBD1 (6 bases). This CDR3 has 12 amino acids. CDR1 and CDR2 from the germline V gene are SGHDT and YYEEEE. The CDR3, as DNA: TGTGCCAGCAGCTTGGGGCAGGGGACCCTCGACGTC. It codes for CASSLGQGTLDV.

This chain links TRBV6-5 with TRBJ1-2; possible D gene TRBD1, 6 bases. Trimming took off 7 bases at V and 5 bases at J, with 8 bases between the two ends. The CDR3 contains 11 residues. Germline V lookup: CDR1 MNHEY, CDR2 SVGAGI. CDR3 residues: CASIQGYGYTF. The CDR3 DNA sequence: TGTGCCAGCATCCAGGGGTATGGCTACACCTTC.

This chain uses TRBV9 with TRBJ2-4; 8 bases match TRBD2. The germline CDR1 and CDR2 sequences are SGDLS and YYNGEE. After removal of 4 bases from V and 4 bases from J, the junction contained 13 bases not matched to a gene. The CDR3 spans 17 residues. Here the CDR3 reads CASSPYRGGGIKNIQYF. CDR3 coding DNA: TGTGCCAGCAGCCCTTATCGAGGCGGGGGGATTAAAAACATTCAGTACTTC.

The gene calls are TRBV6-5 and TRBJ1-2; 10 nucleotides line up with TRBD1. The junction had 8 bases not matched to a gene; V was cut back by 5 bases and J by 5 bases. This CDR3 contains 15 residues. Germline loops: CDR1 MNHEY, CDR2 SVGAGI. CDR3 sequence reads: CASSKRQGAGYGYTF. In nucleotides, the CDR3 is TGTGCCAGCAGTAAACGACAGGGGGCGGGGTATGGCTACACCTTC.

A few counts support this clone. The J gene is TRBJ2-3, the V gene TRBV10-3; 10 nucleotides align to TRBD1. V lost 6 bases to trimming and J lost 4 bases; unmatched junction nucleotides: 4. Germline V gives CDR1 ENHRY, CDR2 SYGVKD. CDR3 length equals 14 residues. Here the CDR3 reads CAISLGTGADTQYF. The CDR3 nucleotides are TGTGCCATCAGCCTAGGGACAGGGGCAGATACGCAGTATTTT.

This clone was counted once. The chain uses TRBV7-7 and TRBJ2-1, with 10 bases that match TRBD2. The V gene's germline CDR1 is SSHAT and CDR2 FNYEAQ (reference sequence). Trimming cost V 4 bases and J 3 bases; bases outside gene matches: 3. The CDR3 spans 15 residues. This CDR3 is CASSSSSGGYNEQFF. CDR3 sequence (DNA): TGTGCCAGCAGCTCATCTAGCGGGGGCTACAATGAGCAGTTCTTC.

The chain carries TRBV14 and TRBJ1-2, with a tentative D call TRBD1 (5 bases). Germline assignment: CDR1 SGHDN and CDR2 FVKESK. The CDR3 is 15 residues long. Trimming removed 4 bases from V and 4 bases from J, with 16 bases in between. This chain's CDR3 is CASSPGTIPGYGYTF. DNA of the CDR3: TGTGCCAGCAGCCCCGGGACTATCCCGGGCTATGGCTACACCTTC.

This chain uses TRBV14 with TRBJ2-2; 8 positions agree with TRBD1. Germline CDR1 reads SGHDN; CDR2 reads FVKESK. V was clipped by 2 bases and J by 4 bases; unmatched bases: 3. The CDR3 runs 15 residues. The DNA for the CDR3 is TGTGCCAGCAGCCAACGGACAGGGCCCACCGGGGAGCTGTTTTTT. Its protein product is CASSQRTGPTGELFF.

On this clone: One end of the junction does not line up with germline, which may come from a read error. V and J are TRBV6-5 and TRBJ1-2; 9 nucleotides agree with TRBD1. This CDR3 comprises 14 residues. Germline V gene sequence: CDR1 MNHEY, CDR2 SVGAGI. CDR3 loop: CASREDRGNHGYTF. For the CDR3, the DNA is TGTGCCAGCAGGGAGGACAGGGGTAACCATGGCTACACCTTC.

This chain connects TRBV7-9 to TRBJ2-2; no clear D. The CDR3 consists of 15 residues. The V end was cut by 4 bases, the J end by 5 bases, with 14 bases between. Germline CDR1 is SEHNR and CDR2 is FQNEAQ (reference sequence). The CDR3 loop is CASSSLPWRTGELFF. DNA of the CDR3: TGTGCCAGCAGCTCCCTCCCCTGGCGGACCGGGGAGCTGTTTTTT.

The rearrangement joins TRBV18 to TRBJ1-1; unclear D gene. CDR1 and CDR2 (germline): KGHSH, LQKENI. The V gene lost 3 bases and the J gene lost 0 bases, with 11 bases spanning the gap. The length of the CDR3 is 15 residues. In nucleotides, the CDR3 is TGTGCCAGCTCACCCGGGTCTTTCATGAACACTGAAGCTTTCTTT. Translating it yields CASSPGSFMNTEAFF.

The genes are TRBV6-5 and TRBJ2-5, with D possibly TRBD1 on 5 matching bases. The CDR3 extends over 16 amino acids. The germline CDR1 and CDR2 sequences are MNHEY and SVGAGI. Trimming took 0 bases from V and 0 from J, leaving 11 bases between them. DNA of the CDR3: TGTGCCAGCAGTTACTCGAAAAGGGGCCACCAAGAGACCCAGTACTTC. Its translation: CASSYSKRGHQETQYF.

This clone was seen a few times. This chain connects TRBV19 to TRBJ1-1; D perhaps matches TRBD1 (5 bases). Germline V gene data show CDR1 as LNHDA and CDR2 as SQIVND (reference sequence). This CDR3 has 14 amino acids. Trimming stripped 2 bases from V and 0 bases from J, with 7 bases between. CDR3 region: CASSITGMNTEAFF. The CDR3 coding sequence is TGTGCCAGTAGTATAACAGGAATGAACACTGAAGCTTTCTTT.

The chain joins TRBV6-1 to TRBJ2-1; 11 bases fit TRBD1. The CDR3 totals 16 residues. Losses at the gene ends were 3 bases for V and 8 bases for J; bases not matched to a gene: 9. The V gene's germline CDR1 is MNHNS and CDR2 SASEGT. This CDR3 reads CASSDVIGQGADEQFF. CDR3 coding DNA: TGTGCCAGCAGTGATGTTATCGGACAGGGGGCCGATGAGCAGTTCTTC.

This clone was counted a single time. V and J are TRBV11-2 and TRBJ2-1; D may be TRBD1 (6 bases). Germline V CDR1 and CDR2: SGHAT, FQNNGV. CDR3 length equals 17 residues. V shed 0 bases and J shed 7 bases, with 19 bases lying between them. The CDR3 DNA is TGTGCCAGCAGCTTAGAGGGCAGGGGAAAAAAAAGGAATGAGCAGTTCTTC. This gives the protein CASSLEGRGKKRNEQFF. Full variable domain (rest looked up from reference TRBV11-2 and TRBJ2-1): EAGVAQSPRYKIIEKRQSVAFWCNPISGHATLYWYQQILGQGPKLLIQFQNNGVVDDSQLPKDRFSAERLKGVDSTLKIQPAKLEDSAVYLCASSLEGRGKKRNEQFFGPGTRLTVL.

V usage is TRBV6-2 or TRBV6-3 and J usage is TRBJ1-5; weak D call: TRBD1 (5 bases). V lost 5 bases, J lost 6 bases, and 11 bases lay in between. Germline-derived CDR1 and CDR2 are MNHEY and SVGEGT. There are 13 residues in the CDR3. The CDR3 sequence: CASSLGELQPQHF. CDR3 DNA: TGTGCCAGCAGTCTAGGGGAACTTCAGCCCCAGCATTTT.

The V call is TRBV7-9, the J call TRBJ1-1, with TRBD1 matching 10 bases. This CDR3 region has 16 residues. Germline CDR1 is SEHNR and CDR2 is FQNEAQ (reference sequence). J was trimmed by 0 bases and V by 10 bases; bases with no gene match: 11. Here the CDR3 reads CATATGTGAMNTEAFF. CDR3 DNA sequence: TGTGCCACCGCCACCGGGACAGGGGCTATGAACACTGAAGCTTTCTTT.